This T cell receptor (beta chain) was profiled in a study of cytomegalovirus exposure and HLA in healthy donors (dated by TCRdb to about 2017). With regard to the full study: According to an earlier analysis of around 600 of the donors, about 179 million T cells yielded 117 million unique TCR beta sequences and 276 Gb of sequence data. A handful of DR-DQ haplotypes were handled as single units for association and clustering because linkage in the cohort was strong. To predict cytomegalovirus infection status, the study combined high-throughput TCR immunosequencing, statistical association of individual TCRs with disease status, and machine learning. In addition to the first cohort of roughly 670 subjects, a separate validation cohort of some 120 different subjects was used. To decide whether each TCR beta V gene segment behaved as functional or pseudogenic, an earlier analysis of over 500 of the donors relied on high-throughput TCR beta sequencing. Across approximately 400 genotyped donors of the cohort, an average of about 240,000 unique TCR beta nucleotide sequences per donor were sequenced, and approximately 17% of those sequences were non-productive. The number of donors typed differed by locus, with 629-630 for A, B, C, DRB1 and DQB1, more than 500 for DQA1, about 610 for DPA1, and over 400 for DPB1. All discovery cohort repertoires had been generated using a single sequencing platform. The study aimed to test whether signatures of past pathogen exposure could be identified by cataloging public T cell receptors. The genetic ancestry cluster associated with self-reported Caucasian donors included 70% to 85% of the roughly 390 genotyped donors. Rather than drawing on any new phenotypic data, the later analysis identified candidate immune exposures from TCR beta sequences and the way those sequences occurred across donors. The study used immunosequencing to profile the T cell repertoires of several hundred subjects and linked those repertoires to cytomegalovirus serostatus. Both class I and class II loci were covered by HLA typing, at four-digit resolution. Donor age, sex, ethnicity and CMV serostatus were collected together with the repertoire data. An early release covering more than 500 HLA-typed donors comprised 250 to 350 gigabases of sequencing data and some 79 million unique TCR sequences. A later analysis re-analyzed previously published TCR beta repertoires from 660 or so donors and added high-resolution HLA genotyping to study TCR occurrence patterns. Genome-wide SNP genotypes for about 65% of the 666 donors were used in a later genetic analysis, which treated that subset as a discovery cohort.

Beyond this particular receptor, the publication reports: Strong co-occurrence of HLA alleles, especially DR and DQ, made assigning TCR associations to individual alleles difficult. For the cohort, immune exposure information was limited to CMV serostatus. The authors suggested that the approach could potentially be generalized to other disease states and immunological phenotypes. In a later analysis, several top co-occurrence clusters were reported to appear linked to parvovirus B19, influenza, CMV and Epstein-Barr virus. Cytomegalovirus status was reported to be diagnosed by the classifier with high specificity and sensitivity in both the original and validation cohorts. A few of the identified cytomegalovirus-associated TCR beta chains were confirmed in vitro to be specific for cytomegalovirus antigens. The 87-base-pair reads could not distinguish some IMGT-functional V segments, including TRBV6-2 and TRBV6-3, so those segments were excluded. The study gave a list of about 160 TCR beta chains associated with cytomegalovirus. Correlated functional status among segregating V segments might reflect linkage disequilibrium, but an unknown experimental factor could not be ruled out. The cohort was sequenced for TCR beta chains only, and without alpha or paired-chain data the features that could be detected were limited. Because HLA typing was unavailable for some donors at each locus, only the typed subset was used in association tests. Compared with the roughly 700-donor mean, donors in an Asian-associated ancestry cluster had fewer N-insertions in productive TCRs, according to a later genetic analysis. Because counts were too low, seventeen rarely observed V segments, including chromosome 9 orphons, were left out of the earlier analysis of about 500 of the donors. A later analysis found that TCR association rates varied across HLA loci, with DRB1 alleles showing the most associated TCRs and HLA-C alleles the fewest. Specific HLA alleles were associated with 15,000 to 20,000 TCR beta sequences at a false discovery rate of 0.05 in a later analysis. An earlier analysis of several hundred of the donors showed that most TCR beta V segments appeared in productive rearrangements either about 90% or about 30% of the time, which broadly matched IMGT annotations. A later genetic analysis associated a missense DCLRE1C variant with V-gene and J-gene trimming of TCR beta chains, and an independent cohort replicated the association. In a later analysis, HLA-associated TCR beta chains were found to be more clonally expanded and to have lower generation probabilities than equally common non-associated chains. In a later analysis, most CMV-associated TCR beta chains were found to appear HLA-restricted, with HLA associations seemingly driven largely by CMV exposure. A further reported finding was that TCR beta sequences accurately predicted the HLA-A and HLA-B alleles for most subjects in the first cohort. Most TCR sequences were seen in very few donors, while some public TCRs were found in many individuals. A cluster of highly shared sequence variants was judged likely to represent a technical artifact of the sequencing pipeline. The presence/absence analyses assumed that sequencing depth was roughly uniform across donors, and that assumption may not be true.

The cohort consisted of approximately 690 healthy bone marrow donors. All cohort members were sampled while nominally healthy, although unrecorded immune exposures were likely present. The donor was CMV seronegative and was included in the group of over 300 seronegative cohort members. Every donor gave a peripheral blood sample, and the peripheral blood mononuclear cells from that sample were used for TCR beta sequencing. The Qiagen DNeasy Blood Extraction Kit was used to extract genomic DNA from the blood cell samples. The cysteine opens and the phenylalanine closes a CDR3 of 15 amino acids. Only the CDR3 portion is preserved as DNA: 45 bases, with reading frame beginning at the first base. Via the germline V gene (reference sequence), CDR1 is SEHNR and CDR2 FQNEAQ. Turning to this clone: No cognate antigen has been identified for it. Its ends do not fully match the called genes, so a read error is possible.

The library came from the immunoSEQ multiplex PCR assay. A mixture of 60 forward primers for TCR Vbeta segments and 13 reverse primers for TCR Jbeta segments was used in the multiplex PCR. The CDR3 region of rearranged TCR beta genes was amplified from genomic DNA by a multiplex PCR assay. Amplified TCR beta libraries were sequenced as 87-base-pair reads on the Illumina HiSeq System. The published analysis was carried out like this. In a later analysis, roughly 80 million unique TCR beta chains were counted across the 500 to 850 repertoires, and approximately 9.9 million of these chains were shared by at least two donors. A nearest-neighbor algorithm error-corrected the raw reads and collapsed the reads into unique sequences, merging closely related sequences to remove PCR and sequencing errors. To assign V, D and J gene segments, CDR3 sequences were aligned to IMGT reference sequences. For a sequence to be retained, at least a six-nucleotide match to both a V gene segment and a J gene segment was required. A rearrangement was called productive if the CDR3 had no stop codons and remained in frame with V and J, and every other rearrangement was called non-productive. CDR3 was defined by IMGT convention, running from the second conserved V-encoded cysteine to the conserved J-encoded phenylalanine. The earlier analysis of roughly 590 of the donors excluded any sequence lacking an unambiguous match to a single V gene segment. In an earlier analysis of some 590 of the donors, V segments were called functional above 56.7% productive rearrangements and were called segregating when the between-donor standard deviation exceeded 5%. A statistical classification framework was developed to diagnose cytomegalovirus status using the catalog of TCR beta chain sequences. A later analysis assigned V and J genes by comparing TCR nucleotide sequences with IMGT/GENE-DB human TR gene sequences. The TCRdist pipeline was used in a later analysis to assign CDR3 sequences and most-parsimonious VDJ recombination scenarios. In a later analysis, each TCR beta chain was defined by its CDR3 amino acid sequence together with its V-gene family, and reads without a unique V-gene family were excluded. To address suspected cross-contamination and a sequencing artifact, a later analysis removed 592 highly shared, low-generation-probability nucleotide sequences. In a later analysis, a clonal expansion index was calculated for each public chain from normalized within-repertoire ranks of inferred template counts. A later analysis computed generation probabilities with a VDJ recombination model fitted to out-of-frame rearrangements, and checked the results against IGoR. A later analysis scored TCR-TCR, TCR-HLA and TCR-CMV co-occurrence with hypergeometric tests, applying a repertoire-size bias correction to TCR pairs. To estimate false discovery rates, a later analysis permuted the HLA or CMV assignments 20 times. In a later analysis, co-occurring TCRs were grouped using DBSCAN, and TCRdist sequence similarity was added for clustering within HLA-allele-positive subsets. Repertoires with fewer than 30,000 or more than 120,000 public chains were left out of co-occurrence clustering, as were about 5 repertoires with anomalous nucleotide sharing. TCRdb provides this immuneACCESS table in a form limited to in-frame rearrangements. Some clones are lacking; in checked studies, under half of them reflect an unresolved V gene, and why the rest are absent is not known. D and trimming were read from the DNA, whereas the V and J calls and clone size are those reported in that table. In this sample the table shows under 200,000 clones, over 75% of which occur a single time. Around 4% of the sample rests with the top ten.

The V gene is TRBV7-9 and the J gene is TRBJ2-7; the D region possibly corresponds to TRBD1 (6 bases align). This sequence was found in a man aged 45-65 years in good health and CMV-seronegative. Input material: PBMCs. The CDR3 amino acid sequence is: CSSSAVGTRPYEQYF. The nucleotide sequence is TGTTCCAGCAGCGCTGTCGGGACAAGACCCTACGAGCAGTACTTC.